This T cell receptor (beta chain) was retrieved from a study of blood T cell repertoires in COVID-19. Overall study: Sample material is recorded as cDNA or gDNA derived from T cells, B-cell-depleted T cells, or PBMCs.

In this sample, this clone turned up a few times. The germline gives CDR1 LNHNV, CDR2 YYDKDF (reference sequence). V dropped 1 base and J dropped 4; count of bases not matched to a gene: 13. The CDR3 has 20 amino acids. Original analysis: Cell counts per sample came from amplifying reference gene primers. Profiled with immunoSEQ multiplex PCR; TCRdb holds only in-frame clones, not every one. That table is the source of V, J and clone size, and D and trimming were worked out from the DNA. In the table there are a few hundred thousand clones, approximately 86% of which are singletons. The sequenced material came from PBMCs or T cells enriched from blood (not recorded which). This rearrangement joins TRBV15 to TRBJ2-3; 14 bases are a match to TRBD2. The sequence derives from a middle-aged woman with acute COVID-19. CDR3 amino acids: CATSRAPGGTSGSQSDTQYF. CDR3 sequence (DNA): TGTGCCACCAGCAGAGCTCCAGGGGGGACTAGCGGGAGTCAGTCAGATACGCAGTATTTT.